The rows below give T cell receptor beta chains drawn from one sample of a study of shared T cell receptors in the human thymus. The data were produced by immunoSEQ multiplex PCR, yet TCRdb's version contains in-frame clones alone and is incomplete. The sample consists of hundreds of thousands of clones, approximately 90% of them appearing once. The same specimen was also included in a second study, on human thymus T cells.

Sequencing was performed on thymocytes. These TCRs come from a boy in the first two years of life with a congenital heart defect. CDR3s include the opening cysteine and the closing phenylalanine or tryptophan. The order of the fields is V gene, D gene, clone size, J gene, CDR3 DNA, CDR3 protein. D genes are given only for firm matches. Only part of the rows carry a size: once, few, many, or a class if the clone is expanded.

v_call: TRBV19; d_call: .; clone_size: once; j_call: TRBJ1-5; cdr3_nt: TGTGCCAGTAGCCCTGGCCAAATTAGCAATCAGCCCCAGCATTTT; cdr3_aa: CASSPGQISNQPQHF
v_call: TRBV27; d_call: TRBD1; clone_size: .; j_call: TRBJ1-2; cdr3_nt: TGTGCCAGCAGTTCAACAGGGGCCGGTGGAGGCTACACCTTC; cdr3_aa: CASSSTGAGGGYTF
v_call: TRBV14; d_call: .; clone_size: few; j_call: TRBJ2-1; cdr3_nt: TGTGCCAGCAGCCAAGCGGGGGAGCAGTTCTTC; cdr3_aa: CASSQAGEQFF
v_call: TRBV4-2; d_call: TRBD2; clone_size: .; j_call: TRBJ2-7; cdr3_nt: TGTGCCAGCAGCCCGAATAGCGGGAGGGGCGTCGAGCAGTACTTC; cdr3_aa: CASSPNSGRGVEQYF
v_call: TRBV21-1; d_call: .; clone_size: few; j_call: TRBJ1-5; cdr3_nt: TGTGCCAGCATGCCAGGGCAGCCCCAGCATTTT; cdr3_aa: CASMPGQPQHF
v_call: TRBV27; d_call: .; clone_size: .; j_call: TRBJ2-6; cdr3_nt: TGTGCCAGCAGTTTTCTCCCCTCTGGGGCCAACGTCCTGACTTTC; cdr3_aa: CASSFLPSGANVLTF
v_call: TRBV25-1; d_call: TRBD2; clone_size: .; j_call: TRBJ2-7; cdr3_nt: TGTGCCAGCAGCGCTCTAGTCATGAATAGCGGGAGGGTTGTCGAGCAGTACTTC; cdr3_aa: CASSALVMNSGRVVEQYF
v_call: TRBV21-1; d_call: .; clone_size: .; j_call: TRBJ2-1; cdr3_nt: TGTGCCAGCTGCCGAGCGGGAGGCGGGTCATTAGAGCAGTTCTTC; cdr3_aa: CASCRAGGGSLEQFF
v_call: TRBV20-1; d_call: .; clone_size: .; j_call: TRBJ2-3; cdr3_nt: TGCAGTGCTGTATCAGATACGCAGTATTTT; cdr3_aa: CSAVSDTQYF
v_call: TRBV11-2; d_call: .; clone_size: .; j_call: TRBJ2-5; cdr3_nt: TGTGCCAGCAGCTTAGACAGGGAGGCAGTCGAGACCCAGTACTTC; cdr3_aa: CASSLDREAVETQYF
v_call: TRBV28; d_call: .; clone_size: .; j_call: TRBJ2-1; cdr3_nt: TGTGCCAGCACCTATAGCGAGGATGAGCAGTTCTTC; cdr3_aa: CASTYSEDEQFF
v_call: TRBV25-1; d_call: .; clone_size: .; j_call: TRBJ2-1; cdr3_nt: TGTGCCAGCAGTGAACCGGGGGGCAGGGTCCACAATGAGCAGTTCTTC; cdr3_aa: CASSEPGGRVHNEQFF
v_call: TRBV21-1; d_call: .; clone_size: .; j_call: TRBJ1-2; cdr3_nt: TGTGCCAGCAGCCCCCCAGAACCGGGACAGGGGGCAAATGGCTACACCTTC; cdr3_aa: CASSPPEPGQGANGYTF
v_call: TRBV15; d_call: .; clone_size: .; j_call: TRBJ2-7; cdr3_nt: TGTGCCACCAGCAGTTTAGGGGTGTTGGTCAGGGCGGCTCACACTTACGAGCAGTACTTC; cdr3_aa: CATSSLGVLVRAAHTYEQYF
v_call: TRBV6-5; d_call: .; clone_size: .; j_call: TRBJ1-2; cdr3_nt: TGTGCCAGCAGTTACTCAGGGAATACAGGTGGCTACACCTTC; cdr3_aa: CASSYSGNTGGYTF
v_call: TRBV2; d_call: TRBD2; clone_size: .; j_call: TRBJ2-1; cdr3_nt: TGTGCCAGCAGTGAGGTGGCGGGAGGTGAGCAGTTCTTC; cdr3_aa: CASSEVAGGEQFF
v_call: TRBV25-1; d_call: .; clone_size: .; j_call: TRBJ1-1; cdr3_nt: TGTGCCAGCGGGGGCAGGGGAGGGGACACTGAAGCTTTCTTT; cdr3_aa: CASGGRGGDTEAFF
v_call: TRBV9; d_call: .; clone_size: .; j_call: TRBJ2-3; cdr3_nt: TGTGCCAGCAGCCACTGCTGGCGGGAAGGCGCGGATACGCAGTATTTT; cdr3_aa: CASSHCWREGADTQYF
v_call: TRBV7-8; d_call: .; clone_size: .; j_call: TRBJ1-1; cdr3_nt: TGTGCCAGCAGCTTAGCGCATCAATACCCCAGGGCTGAAGCTTTCTTT; cdr3_aa: CASSLAHQYPRAEAFF
v_call: TRBV30; d_call: TRBD2; clone_size: .; j_call: TRBJ2-2; cdr3_nt: TGTGCCTGGAGTGTATTTCTAGCGGGAGAGGGAGGGGAGCTGTTTTTT; cdr3_aa: CAWSVFLAGEGGELFF
v_call: TRBV7-9; d_call: .; clone_size: .; j_call: TRBJ2-1; cdr3_nt: TGTGCCAGCAGCTTAGGGCCTCGACGGGATGGCGGCGACAATGAGCAGTTCTTC; cdr3_aa: CASSLGPRRDGGDNEQFF
v_call: TRBV5-4; d_call: TRBD2; clone_size: .; j_call: TRBJ2-7; cdr3_nt: TGTGCCAGCAGCTTGGTTCCTAGCGGGAGGGCCCTCCGGATCGAGCAGTACTTC; cdr3_aa: CASSLVPSGRALRIEQYF
v_call: TRBV5-8; d_call: .; clone_size: once; j_call: TRBJ2-1; cdr3_nt: TGTGCCAGCAGCGGGGATATACAGGTCTGCTACAATGAGCAGTTCTTC; cdr3_aa: CASSGDIQVCYNEQFF
v_call: TRBV6-6; d_call: TRBD2; clone_size: .; j_call: TRBJ2-3; cdr3_nt: TGTGCCACCGCGGGAGTTCCCGGAGATACGCAGTATTTT; cdr3_aa: CATAGVPGDTQYF
v_call: TRBV28; d_call: .; clone_size: .; j_call: TRBJ2-7; cdr3_nt: TGTGCCAGCAGGCACGTTAACAGGGTCTACTCCTACGAGCAGTACTTC; cdr3_aa: CASRHVNRVYSYEQYF
v_call: TRBV4-3; d_call: .; clone_size: once; j_call: TRBJ1-5; cdr3_nt: TGCGCCAGCAGCCCAGGGGTGGGGGGGACTATGCAGCCCCAGCATTTT; cdr3_aa: CASSPGVGGTMQPQHF
v_call: TRBV30; d_call: TRBD1; clone_size: .; j_call: TRBJ1-3; cdr3_nt: TGTGCCTGGAGTGTACGGGAGGGGGCGACCGTCTCTGGAAACACCATATATTTT; cdr3_aa: CAWSVREGATVSGNTIYF
v_call: TRBV5-6; d_call: .; clone_size: .; j_call: TRBJ1-5; cdr3_nt: TGTGCCAGCAGTTCGGACAGAGGAGGCAATCAGCCCCAGCATTTT; cdr3_aa: CASSSDRGGNQPQHF
v_call: TRBV5-1; d_call: .; clone_size: .; j_call: TRBJ2-3; cdr3_nt: TGCGCCAGCAGCTTGGAAAGCCGCGCAGATACGCAGTATTTT; cdr3_aa: CASSLESRADTQYF
v_call: TRBV28; d_call: TRBD1; clone_size: .; j_call: TRBJ2-5; cdr3_nt: TGTGCCAGCAGTTCTCCACCAGACAGGGGGCCAGAGACCCAGTACTTC; cdr3_aa: CASSSPPDRGPETQYF
v_call: TRBV2; d_call: TRBD1; clone_size: once; j_call: TRBJ1-5; cdr3_nt: TGTGCCAGCAGGGAGGGACAGGCTCAGCCCCAGCATTTT; cdr3_aa: CASREGQAQPQHF
v_call: TRBV15; d_call: .; clone_size: few; j_call: TRBJ2-1; cdr3_nt: TGTGCCACCAGCAGAAGGGTCCCCCTTGACAGGAGCTCCTACAATGAGCAGTTCTTC; cdr3_aa: CATSRRVPLDRSSYNEQFF
v_call: TRBV6-5; d_call: TRBD2; clone_size: .; j_call: TRBJ2-3; cdr3_nt: TGTGCCAGCAGCCAGCGGGGGACTAGCACAGATACGCAGTATTTT; cdr3_aa: CASSQRGTSTDTQYF
v_call: TRBV7-3; d_call: TRBD2; clone_size: .; j_call: TRBJ2-7; cdr3_nt: TGTGCCAGCAGCTTAGCGGCGGGACTAGCGGACCTCTACGAGCAGTACTTC; cdr3_aa: CASSLAAGLADLYEQYF
v_call: TRBV11-3; d_call: TRBD1; clone_size: few; j_call: TRBJ2-1; cdr3_nt: TGTGCCAGCAGCTTAAGGACAGGGGGATTCGATGAGCAGTTCTTC; cdr3_aa: CASSLRTGGFDEQFF
v_call: TRBV6-4; d_call: .; clone_size: .; j_call: TRBJ2-3; cdr3_nt: TGTGCCAGCAGTGACCATCGAGCAGATACGCAGTATTTT; cdr3_aa: CASSDHRADTQYF
v_call: TRBV5-6; d_call: TRBD2; clone_size: few; j_call: TRBJ2-7; cdr3_nt: TGTGCCAGCAGCCGCGGGACTAGCGGGGCCTACGAGCAGTACTTC; cdr3_aa: CASSRGTSGAYEQYF
v_call: TRBV14; d_call: .; clone_size: .; j_call: TRBJ2-1; cdr3_nt: TGTGCCAGCAGCCAAGATCAGTGGGAGCAGTTCTTC; cdr3_aa: CASSQDQWEQFF
v_call: TRBV9; d_call: TRBD1; clone_size: .; j_call: TRBJ1-3; cdr3_nt: TGTGCCAGCAGCTTAGACAGGGCAGGAAACACCATATATTTT; cdr3_aa: CASSLDRAGNTIYF
v_call: TRBV5-1; d_call: .; clone_size: .; j_call: TRBJ2-6; cdr3_nt: TGCGCCAGCACAACAGGTAGTCCTGGGGCCAACGTCCTGACTTTC; cdr3_aa: CASTTGSPGANVLTF
v_call: TRBV29-1; d_call: .; clone_size: .; j_call: TRBJ2-5; cdr3_nt: TGCAGCGTTTTAGTGGTTGTGTCAGGGAGGCAAGTTTGGACCCAGTACTTC; cdr3_aa: CSVLVVVSGRQVWTQYF
v_call: TRBV6-5; d_call: TRBD2; clone_size: .; j_call: TRBJ2-3; cdr3_nt: TGTGCCAGCAAACCGGGACGGGGGGCAGATACGCAGTATTTT; cdr3_aa: CASKPGRGADTQYF
v_call: TRBV6-4; d_call: .; clone_size: .; j_call: TRBJ1-5; cdr3_nt: TGTGCCAGCACCCAGAATCAGCCCCAGCATTTT; cdr3_aa: CASTQNQPQHF
v_call: TRBV7-2; d_call: TRBD2; clone_size: .; j_call: TRBJ2-7; cdr3_nt: TGTGCCAGCAGTCGGATGCAGCGGGAGGTAGGGGACGAGCAGTACTTC; cdr3_aa: CASSRMQREVGDEQYF
v_call: TRBV7-3; d_call: .; clone_size: .; j_call: TRBJ2-2; cdr3_nt: TGTGCCAGCAGTACCGGTACTCGGGACACCGGGGAGCTGTTTTTT; cdr3_aa: CASSTGTRDTGELFF
v_call: TRBV4-2; d_call: TRBD2; clone_size: .; j_call: TRBJ2-7; cdr3_nt: TGTGCCAGCAGCCAAGGGAGCGGGAGGGCGTCGGACGAGCAGTACTTC; cdr3_aa: CASSQGSGRASDEQYF
v_call: TRBV7-2; d_call: TRBD1; clone_size: .; j_call: TRBJ2-7; cdr3_nt: TGTGCCAGCAGCTTCCGGGACAGCAGGTACGAGCAGTACTTC; cdr3_aa: CASSFRDSRYEQYF
v_call: TRBV28; d_call: TRBD2; clone_size: .; j_call: TRBJ2-7; cdr3_nt: TGTGCCAGCAGTTTAGCCCAAGGACTAGCGAAATACGAGCAGTACTTC; cdr3_aa: CASSLAQGLAKYEQYF
v_call: TRBV9; d_call: .; clone_size: .; j_call: TRBJ1-2; cdr3_nt: TGTGCCAGCAGCACCACCGGAGGACTTATGGGTGGCTACACCTTC; cdr3_aa: CASSTTGGLMGGYTF
v_call: TRBV27; d_call: TRBD2; clone_size: .; j_call: TRBJ2-5; cdr3_nt: TGTGCCAGCAGTAGACTAGCGGGAGGGCTCGGGGAGACCCAGTACTTC; cdr3_aa: CASSRLAGGLGETQYF
v_call: TRBV30; d_call: TRBD2; clone_size: .; j_call: TRBJ2-3; cdr3_nt: TGTGCCTGGAGTGTAGTAGGGGAACTAGCGGGAGTGGCAGATACGCAGTATTTT; cdr3_aa: CAWSVVGELAGVADTQYF
v_call: TRBV9; d_call: TRBD2; clone_size: once; j_call: TRBJ2-4; cdr3_nt: TGTGCCAGCAGCGTGGGACTAGCGGGAGGGGAAAACATTCAGTACTTC; cdr3_aa: CASSVGLAGGENIQYF
v_call: TRBV4-3; d_call: .; clone_size: .; j_call: TRBJ2-1; cdr3_nt: TGCGCCAGCAGCCAAGATCGCGCCGGAGAGCACCCTTGGCAGTTCTTC; cdr3_aa: CASSQDRAGEHPWQFF
v_call: TRBV30; d_call: TRBD2; clone_size: .; j_call: TRBJ2-7; cdr3_nt: TGTGCCTGGACTAGCGGTCGACACGAGCAGTACTTC; cdr3_aa: CAWTSGRHEQYF